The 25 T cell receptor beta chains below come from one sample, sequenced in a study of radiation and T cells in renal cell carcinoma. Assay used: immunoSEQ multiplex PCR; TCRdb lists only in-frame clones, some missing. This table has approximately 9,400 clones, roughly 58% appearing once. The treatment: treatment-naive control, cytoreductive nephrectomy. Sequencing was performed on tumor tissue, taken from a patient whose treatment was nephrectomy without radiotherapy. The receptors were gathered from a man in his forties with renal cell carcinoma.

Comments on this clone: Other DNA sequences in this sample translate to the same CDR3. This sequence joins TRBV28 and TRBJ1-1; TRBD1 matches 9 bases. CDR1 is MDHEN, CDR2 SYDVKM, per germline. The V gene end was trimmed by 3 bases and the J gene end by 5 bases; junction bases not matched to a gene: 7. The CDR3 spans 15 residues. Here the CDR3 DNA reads TGTGCCAGCAGTTTGGGACAGGGCTTTAGGACTGAAGCTTTCTTT. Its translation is CASSLGQGFRTEAFF.

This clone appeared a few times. Here the CDR3 reads CASTESTYGYTF. The CDR3 DNA follows: TGTGCCAGCACAGAGTCGACCTATGGCTACACCTTC. This chain uses TRBV6-1 with TRBJ1-2; no firm D call. The CDR3 loop spans 12 amino acids. From germline, CDR1 is MNHNS and CDR2 SASEGT. Trimming pared 7 bases from V and 4 bases from J, leaving 10 bases between.

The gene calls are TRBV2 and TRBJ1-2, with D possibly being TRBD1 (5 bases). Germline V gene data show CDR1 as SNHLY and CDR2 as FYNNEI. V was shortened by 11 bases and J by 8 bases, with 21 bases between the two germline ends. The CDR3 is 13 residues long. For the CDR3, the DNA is TGTGCCTGGACCCAGGGTTGGCAGCGGGGCTACACCTTC. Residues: CAWTQGWQRGYTF. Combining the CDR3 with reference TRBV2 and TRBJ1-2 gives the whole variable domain EPEVTQTPSHQVTQMGQEVILRCVPISNHLYFYWYRQILGQKVEFLVSFYNNEISEKSEIFDDQFSVERPDGSNFTLKIRSTKLEDSAMYFCAWTQGWQRGYTFGSGTRLTVV.

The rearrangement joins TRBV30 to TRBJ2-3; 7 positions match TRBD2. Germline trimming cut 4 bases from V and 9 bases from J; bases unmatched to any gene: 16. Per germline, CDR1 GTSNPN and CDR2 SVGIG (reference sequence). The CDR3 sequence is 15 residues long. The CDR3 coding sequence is TGTGCCTGGACCACCCCCGGGACTACAGCATTAACGCAGTATTTT. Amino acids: CAWTTPGTTALTQYF.

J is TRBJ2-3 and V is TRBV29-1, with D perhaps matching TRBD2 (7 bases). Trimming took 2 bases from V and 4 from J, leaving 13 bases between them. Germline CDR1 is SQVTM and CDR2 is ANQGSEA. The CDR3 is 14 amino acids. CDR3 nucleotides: TGCAGCGTTGAACGGGGGGCCCAAGCAGATACGCAGTATTTT. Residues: CSVERGAQADTQYF.

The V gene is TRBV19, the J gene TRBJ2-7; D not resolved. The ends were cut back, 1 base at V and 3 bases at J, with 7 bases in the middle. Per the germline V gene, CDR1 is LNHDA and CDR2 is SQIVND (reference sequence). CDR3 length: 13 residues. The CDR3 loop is CASSIGLLYEQYV. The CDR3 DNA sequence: TGTGCCAGTAGTATAGGTCTACTCTACGAGCAGTACGTC.

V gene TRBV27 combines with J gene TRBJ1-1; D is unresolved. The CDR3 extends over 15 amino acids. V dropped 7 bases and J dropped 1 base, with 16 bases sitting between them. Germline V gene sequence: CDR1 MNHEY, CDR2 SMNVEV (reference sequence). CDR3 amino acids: CASTGSFAANTEAFF. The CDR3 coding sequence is TGTGCCAGCACGGGGAGTTTTGCGGCGAACACTGAAGCTTTCTTT.

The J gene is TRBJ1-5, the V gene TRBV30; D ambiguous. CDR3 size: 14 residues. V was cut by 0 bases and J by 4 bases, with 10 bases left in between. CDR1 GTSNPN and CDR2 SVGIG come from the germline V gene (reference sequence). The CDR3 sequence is CAWSVKRDNQPQHF. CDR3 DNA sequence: TGTGCCTGGAGTGTAAAGCGTGATAATCAGCCCCAGCATTTT. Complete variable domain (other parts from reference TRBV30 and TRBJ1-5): SQTIHQWPATLVQPVGSPLSLECTVEGTSNPNLYWYRQAAGRGLQLLFYSVGIGQISSEVPQNLSASRPQDRQFILSSKKLLLSDSGFYLCAWSVKRDNQPQHFGDGTRLSIL.

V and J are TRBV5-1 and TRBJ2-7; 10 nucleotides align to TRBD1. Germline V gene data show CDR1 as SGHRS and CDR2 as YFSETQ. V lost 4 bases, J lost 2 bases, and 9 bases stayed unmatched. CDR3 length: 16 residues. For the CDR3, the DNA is TGCGCCAGCAGCCTGGCCGGGACAGGGGTCCCCTACGAGCAGTACTTC. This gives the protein CASSLAGTGVPYEQYF.

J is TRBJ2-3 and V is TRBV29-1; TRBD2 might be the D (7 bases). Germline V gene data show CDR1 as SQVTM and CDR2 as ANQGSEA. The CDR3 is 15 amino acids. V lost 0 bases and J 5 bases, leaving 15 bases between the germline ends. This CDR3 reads CSVEDGRGAEDTQYF. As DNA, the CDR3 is TGCAGCGTTGAAGATGGCCGGGGGGCGGAAGATACGCAGTATTTT.

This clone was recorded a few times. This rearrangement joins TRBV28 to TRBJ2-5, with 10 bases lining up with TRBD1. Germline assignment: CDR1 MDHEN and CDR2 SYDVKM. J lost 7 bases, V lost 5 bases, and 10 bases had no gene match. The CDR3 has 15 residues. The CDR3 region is CASSPAGRQGATQYF. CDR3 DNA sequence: TGTGCCAGCAGTCCCGCGGGGAGACAGGGGGCGACCCAGTACTTC.

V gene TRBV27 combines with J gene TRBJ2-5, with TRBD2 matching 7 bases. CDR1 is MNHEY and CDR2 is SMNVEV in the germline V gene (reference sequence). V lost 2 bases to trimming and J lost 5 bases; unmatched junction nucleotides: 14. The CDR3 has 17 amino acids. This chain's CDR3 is CASSLGTRAGVGETQYF. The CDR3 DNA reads TGTGCCAGCAGTTTAGGCACCCGGGCGGGAGTTGGGGAGACCCAGTACTTC.

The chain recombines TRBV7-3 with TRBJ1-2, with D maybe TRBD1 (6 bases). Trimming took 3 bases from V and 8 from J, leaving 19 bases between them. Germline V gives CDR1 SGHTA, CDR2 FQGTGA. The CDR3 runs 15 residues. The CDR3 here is CASSFGGGGGDGYTF. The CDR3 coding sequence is TGTGCCAGCAGCTTCGGTGGAGGGGGAGGGGACGGCTACACCTTC.

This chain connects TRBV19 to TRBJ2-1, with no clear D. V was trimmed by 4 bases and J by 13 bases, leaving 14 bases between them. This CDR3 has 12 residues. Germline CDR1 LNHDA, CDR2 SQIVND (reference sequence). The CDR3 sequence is CASSNGPLGQFF. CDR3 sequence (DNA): TGTGCCAGTAGTAACGGCCCATTGGGCCAGTTCTTC.

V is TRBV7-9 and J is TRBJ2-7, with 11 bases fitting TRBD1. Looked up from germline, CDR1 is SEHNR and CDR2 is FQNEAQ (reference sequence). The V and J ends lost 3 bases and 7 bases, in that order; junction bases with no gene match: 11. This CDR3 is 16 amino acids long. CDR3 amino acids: CASSFPGTGGSWEQYF. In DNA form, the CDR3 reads TGTGCCAGCAGCTTCCCAGGGACAGGGGGAAGTTGGGAGCAGTACTTC. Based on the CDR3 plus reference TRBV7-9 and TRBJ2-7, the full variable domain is DTGVSQNPRHKITKRGQNVTFRCDPISEHNRLYWYRQTLGQGPEFLTYFQNEAQLEKSRLLSDRFSAERPKGSFSTLEIQRTEQGDSAMYLCASSFPGTGGSWEQYFGPGTRLTVT.

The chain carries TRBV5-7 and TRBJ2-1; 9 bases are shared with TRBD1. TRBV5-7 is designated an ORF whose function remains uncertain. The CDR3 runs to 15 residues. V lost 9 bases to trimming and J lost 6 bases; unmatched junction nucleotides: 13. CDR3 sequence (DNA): TGTGCCACCCCCGCCCCGGGACAGGGAATCAATGAGCAGTTCTTC. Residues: CATPAPGQGINEQFF.

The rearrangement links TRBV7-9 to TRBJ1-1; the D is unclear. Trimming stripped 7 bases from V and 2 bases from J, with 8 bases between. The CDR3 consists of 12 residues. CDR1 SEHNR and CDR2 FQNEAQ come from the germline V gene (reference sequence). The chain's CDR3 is CASNSGNTEAFF. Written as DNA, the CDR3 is TGTGCCAGCAACTCAGGCAACACTGAAGCTTTCTTT.

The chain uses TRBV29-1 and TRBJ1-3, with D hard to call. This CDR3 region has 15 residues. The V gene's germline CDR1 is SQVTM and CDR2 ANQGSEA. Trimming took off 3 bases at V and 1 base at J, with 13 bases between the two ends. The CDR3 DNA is TGCAGCGTTGATTCCGGGGTCTCATCTGGAAACACCATATATTTT. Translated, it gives CSVDSGVSSGNTIYF.

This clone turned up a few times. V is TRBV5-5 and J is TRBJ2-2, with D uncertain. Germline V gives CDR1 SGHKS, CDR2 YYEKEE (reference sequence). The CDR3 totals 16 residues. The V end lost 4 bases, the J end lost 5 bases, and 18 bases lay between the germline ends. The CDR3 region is CASSPGAGSRTGELFF. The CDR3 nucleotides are TGTGCCAGCAGCCCTGGCGCCGGTAGTAGGACCGGGGAGCTGTTTTTT.

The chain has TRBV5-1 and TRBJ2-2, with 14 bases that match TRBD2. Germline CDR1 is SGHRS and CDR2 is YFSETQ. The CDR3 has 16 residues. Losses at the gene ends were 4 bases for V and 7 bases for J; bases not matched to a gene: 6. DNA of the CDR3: TGCGCCAGCAGCAGTGGACTAGCGGGAGGACACGGGGAGCTGTTTTTT. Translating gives CASSSGLAGGHGELFF.

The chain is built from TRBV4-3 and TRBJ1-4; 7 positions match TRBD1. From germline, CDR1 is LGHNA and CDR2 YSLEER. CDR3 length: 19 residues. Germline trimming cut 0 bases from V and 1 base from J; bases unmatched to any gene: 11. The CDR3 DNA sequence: TGCGCCAGCAGCCAAGATCAAGGAGGGGGCGGGGGAACTAATGAAAAACTGTTTTTT. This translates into CASSQDQGGGGGTNEKLFF.

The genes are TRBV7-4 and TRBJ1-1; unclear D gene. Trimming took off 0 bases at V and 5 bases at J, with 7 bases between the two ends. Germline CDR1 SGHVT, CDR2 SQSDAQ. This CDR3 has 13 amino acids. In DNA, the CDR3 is TGTGCCAGCAGCTTAGCATCGGGGACTGAAGCTTTCTTT. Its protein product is CASSLASGTEAFF.

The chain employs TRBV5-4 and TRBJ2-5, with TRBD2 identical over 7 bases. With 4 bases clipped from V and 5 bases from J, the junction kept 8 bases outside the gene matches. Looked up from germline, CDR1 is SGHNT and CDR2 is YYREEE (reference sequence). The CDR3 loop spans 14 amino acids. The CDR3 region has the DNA TGTGCCAGCAGCCCGCCCGGGGGAGGGGAGACCCAGTACTTC. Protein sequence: CASSPPGGGETQYF.

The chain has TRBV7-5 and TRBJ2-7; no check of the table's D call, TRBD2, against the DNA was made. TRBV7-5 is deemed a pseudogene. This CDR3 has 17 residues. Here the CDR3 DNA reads TGTGCCAGAAGCTTACCCCTTGAGTACGTTCGAGGCTACGAGCAGTACGTC. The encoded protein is CARSLPLEYVRGYEQYV.

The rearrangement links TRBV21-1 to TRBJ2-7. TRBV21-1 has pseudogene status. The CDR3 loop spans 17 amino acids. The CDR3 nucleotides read TGTGCCAGCAGCAAAGCCCAAGGGCACCGGCTCTCCTACGAGCAGTACGTC. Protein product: CASSKAQGHRLSYEQYV.